These 2 T cell receptor beta chains share one sample of origin, sequenced in a study of response to subunit inactivated influenza vaccine. TCRdb redid the calling of the RT-PCR reads with MiXCR, one entry per CDR3 protein. The data hold approximately 500,000 distinct CDR3 sequences, with around 13% observed a single time. The sample in question was PBMCs from blood, obtained roughly 6 weeks after vaccination. These receptors came from a man aged 45-65 years who received an inactivated influenza vaccine.

The chain is built from TRBV12-3 or TRBV12-4 and TRBJ2-1, with 8 bases aligning to TRBD2. V was clipped by 3 bases and J by 4 bases; unmatched bases: 5. This CDR3 contains 15 residues. Here the CDR3 DNA reads TGTGCCAGCAGTTTGAAACTAGCGGAGTACAATGAGCAGTTCTTC. Translating it yields CASSLKLAEYNEQFF.

V and J are TRBV4-2 and TRBJ2-5, with D hard to call. The V end lost 0 bases, the J end lost 5 bases, and 16 bases lay between the germline ends. The CDR3 is made up of 16 amino acids. Germline values: CDR1 LGHNA, CDR2 YNFKEQ. CDR3 residues: CASSQDLGQLGETQYF. DNA for the CDR3: TGTGCCAGCAGCCAAGACCTAGGCCAACTGGGGGAGACCCAGTACTTC.